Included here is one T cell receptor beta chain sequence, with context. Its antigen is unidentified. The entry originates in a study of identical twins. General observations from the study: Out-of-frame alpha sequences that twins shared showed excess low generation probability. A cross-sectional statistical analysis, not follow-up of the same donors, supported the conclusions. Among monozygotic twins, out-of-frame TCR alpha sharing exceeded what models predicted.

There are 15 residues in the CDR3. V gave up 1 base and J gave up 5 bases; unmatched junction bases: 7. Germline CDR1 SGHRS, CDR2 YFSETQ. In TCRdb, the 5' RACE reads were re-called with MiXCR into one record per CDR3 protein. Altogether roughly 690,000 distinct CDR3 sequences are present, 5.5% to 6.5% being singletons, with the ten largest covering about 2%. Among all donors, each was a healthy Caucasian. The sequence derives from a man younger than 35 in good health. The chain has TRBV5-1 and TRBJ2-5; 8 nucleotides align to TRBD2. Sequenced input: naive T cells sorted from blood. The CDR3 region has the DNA TGCGCCAGCAGCTTGATAGCGGGATCGGGGGAGACCCAGTACTTC. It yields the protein CASSLIAGSGETQYF.